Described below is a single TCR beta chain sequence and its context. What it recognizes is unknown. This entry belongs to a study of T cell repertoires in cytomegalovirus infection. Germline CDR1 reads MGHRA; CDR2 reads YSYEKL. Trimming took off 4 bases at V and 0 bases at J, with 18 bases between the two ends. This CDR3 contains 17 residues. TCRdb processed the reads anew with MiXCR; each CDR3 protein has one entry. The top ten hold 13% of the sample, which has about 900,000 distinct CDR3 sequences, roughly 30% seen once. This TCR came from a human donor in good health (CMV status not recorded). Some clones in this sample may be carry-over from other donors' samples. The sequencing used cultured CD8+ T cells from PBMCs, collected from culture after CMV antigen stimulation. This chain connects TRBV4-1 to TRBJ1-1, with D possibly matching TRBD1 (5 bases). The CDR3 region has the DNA TGCGCCAGCAGCCTTACGAGGTCGGGGCTCATGAACACTGAAGCTTTCTTT. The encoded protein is CASSLTRSGLMNTEAFF.